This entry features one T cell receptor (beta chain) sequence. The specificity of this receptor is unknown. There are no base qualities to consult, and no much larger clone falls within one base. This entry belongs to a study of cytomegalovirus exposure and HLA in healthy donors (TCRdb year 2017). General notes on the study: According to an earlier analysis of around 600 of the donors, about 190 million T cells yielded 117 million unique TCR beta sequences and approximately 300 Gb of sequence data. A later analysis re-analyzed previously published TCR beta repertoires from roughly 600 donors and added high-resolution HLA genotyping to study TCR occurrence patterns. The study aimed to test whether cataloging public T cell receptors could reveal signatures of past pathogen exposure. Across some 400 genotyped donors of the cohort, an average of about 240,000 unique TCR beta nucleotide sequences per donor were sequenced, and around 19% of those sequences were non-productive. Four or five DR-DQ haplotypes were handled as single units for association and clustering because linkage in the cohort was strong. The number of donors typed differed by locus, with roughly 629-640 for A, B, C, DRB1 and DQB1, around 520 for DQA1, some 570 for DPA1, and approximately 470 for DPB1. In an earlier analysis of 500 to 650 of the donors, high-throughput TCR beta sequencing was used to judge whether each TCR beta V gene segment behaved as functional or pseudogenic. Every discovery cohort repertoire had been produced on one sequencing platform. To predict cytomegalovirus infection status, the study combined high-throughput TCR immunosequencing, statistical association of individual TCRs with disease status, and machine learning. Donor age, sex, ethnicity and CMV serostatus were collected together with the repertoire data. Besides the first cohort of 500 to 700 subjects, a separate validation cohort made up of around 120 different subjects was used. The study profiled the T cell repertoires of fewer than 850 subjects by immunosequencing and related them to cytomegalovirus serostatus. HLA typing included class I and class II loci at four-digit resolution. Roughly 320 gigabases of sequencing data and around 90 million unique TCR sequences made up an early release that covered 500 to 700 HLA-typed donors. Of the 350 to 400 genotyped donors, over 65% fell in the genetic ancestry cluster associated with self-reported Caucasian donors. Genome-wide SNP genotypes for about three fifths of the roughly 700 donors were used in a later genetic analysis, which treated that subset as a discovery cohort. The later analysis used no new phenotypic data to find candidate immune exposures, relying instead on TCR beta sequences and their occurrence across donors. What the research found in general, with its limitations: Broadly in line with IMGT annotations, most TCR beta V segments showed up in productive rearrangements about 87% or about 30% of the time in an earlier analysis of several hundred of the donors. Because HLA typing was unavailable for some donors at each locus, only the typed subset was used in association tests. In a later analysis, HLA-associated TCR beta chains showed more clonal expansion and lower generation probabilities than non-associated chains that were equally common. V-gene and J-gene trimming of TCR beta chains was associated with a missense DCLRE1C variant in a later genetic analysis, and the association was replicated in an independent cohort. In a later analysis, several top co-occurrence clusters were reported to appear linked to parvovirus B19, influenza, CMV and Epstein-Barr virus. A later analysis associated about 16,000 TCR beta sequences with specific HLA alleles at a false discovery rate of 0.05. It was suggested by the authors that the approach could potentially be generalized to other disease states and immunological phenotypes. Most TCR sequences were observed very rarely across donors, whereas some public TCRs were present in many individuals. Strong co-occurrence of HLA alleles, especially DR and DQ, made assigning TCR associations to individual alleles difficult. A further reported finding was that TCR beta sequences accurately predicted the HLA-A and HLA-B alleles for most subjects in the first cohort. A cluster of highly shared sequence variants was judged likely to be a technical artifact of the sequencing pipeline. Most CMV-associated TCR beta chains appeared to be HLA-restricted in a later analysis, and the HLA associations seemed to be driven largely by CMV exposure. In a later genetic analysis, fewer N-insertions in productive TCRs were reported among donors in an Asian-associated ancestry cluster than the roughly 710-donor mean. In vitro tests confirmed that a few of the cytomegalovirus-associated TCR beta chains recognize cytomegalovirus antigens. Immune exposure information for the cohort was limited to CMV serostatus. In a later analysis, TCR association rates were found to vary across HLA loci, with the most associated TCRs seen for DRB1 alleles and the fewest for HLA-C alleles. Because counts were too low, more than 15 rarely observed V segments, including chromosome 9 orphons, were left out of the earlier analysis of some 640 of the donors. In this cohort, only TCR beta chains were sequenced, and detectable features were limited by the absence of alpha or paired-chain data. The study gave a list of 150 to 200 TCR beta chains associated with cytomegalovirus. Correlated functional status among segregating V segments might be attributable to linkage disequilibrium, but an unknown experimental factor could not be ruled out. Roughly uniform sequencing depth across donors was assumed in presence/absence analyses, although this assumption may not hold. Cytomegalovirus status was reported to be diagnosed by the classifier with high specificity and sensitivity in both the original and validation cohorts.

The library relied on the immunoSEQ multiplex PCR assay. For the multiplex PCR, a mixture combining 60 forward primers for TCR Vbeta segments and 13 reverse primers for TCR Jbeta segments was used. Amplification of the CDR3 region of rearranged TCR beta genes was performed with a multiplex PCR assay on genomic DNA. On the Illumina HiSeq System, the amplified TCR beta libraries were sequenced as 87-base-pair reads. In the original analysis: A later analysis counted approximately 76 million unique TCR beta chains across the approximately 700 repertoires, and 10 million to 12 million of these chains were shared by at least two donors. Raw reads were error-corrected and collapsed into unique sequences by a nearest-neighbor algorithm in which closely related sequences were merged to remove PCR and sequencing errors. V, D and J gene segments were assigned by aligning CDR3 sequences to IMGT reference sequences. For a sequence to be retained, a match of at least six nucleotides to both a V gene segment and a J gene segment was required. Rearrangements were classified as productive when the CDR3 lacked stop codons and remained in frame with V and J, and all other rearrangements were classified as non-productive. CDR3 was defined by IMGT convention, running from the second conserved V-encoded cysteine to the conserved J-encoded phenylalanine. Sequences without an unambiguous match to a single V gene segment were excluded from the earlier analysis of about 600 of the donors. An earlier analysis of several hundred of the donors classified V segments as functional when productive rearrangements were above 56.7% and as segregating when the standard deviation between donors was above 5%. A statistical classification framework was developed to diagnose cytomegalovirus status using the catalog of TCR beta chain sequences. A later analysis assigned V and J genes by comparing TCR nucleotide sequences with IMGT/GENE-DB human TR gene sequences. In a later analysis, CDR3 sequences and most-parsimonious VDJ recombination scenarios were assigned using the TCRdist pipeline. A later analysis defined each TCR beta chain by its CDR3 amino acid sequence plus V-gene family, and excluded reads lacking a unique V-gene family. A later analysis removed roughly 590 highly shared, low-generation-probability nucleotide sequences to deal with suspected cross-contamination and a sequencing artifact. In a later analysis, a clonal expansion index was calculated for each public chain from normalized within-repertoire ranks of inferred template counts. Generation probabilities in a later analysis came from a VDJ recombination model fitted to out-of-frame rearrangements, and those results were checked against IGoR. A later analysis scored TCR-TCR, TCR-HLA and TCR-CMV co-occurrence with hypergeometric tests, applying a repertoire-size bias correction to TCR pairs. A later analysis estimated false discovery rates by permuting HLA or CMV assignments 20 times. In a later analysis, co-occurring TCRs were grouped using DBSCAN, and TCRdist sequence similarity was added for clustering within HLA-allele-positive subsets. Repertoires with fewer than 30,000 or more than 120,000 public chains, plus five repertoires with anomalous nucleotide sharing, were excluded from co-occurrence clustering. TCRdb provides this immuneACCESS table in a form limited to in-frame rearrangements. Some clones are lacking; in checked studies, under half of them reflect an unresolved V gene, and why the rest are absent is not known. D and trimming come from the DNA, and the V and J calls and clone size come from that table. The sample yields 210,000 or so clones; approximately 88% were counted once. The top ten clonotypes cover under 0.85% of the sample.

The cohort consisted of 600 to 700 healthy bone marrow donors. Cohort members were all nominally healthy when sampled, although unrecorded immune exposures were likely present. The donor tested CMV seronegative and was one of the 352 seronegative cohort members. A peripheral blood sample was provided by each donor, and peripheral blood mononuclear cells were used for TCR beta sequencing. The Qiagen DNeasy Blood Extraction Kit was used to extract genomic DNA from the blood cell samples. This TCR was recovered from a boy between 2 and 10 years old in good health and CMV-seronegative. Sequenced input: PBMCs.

The nucleotide sequence is TGTGCCAGCGAAGCGCCTCCAGGGGAGCAGTTCTTC. The translation is CASEAPPGEQFF. Rearrangement joined TRBV6-6 to TRBJ2-1, and perhaps TRBD1 as D gene, on 5 matching bases. The CDR3 has 12 amino acids, counting the end cysteine and phenylalanine. Solely the CDR3 DNA is kept, with 36 bases framed from the first base. Per the germline V gene (reference sequence), MNHNY is the CDR1 and SVGAGI is the CDR2. V and J are truncated by 8 bases and 10 bases respectively, leaving an intervening sequence of 15 bases.